Presented here are 14 T cell receptor beta chains from one specimen sequenced in a study of blood T cell repertoires in COVID-19. TCRdb's table, derived via immunoSEQ multiplex PCR, lists solely in-frame clones and lacks some. The sample shows about 120,000 clones, just under 90% of them seen only once. Sequencing was performed on peripheral blood. These TCRs come from a woman between 45 and 65 years old with acute or convalescent COVID-19.

In DNA form, the CDR3 reads TGTGCCAGCAGCTTAAGTACAGGGCGGCATTCACCCCTCCACTTT. Protein product: CASSLSTGRHSPLHF. The chain recombines TRBV7-6 with TRBJ1-6, with TRBD1 as a possible D gene (6 bases). In germline, CDR1 is SGHVS, CDR2 FNYEAQ. The CDR3 consists of 15 residues. V shed 2 bases and J shed 8 bases, with 13 bases lying between them.

The rearrangement joins TRBV9 to TRBJ2-1, with 11 bases that match TRBD2. J was trimmed by 3 bases and V by 1 base; bases with no gene match: 15. Per the germline V gene, CDR1 is SGDLS and CDR2 is YYNGEE. The CDR3 has 20 residues. The CDR3 coding sequence is TGTGCCAGCAGCGTATCCACCCCTCACACTAGCGGGAGTATCTACAATGAGCAGTTCTTC. This codes for CASSVSTPHTSGSIYNEQFF.

V and J are TRBV5-1 and TRBJ2-1, with 8 bases aligning to TRBD2. Germline CDR1 and CDR2: SGHRS and YFSETQ. This CDR3 spans 15 amino acids. Trimming took 0 bases from V and 3 from J; bases not matched to a gene: 2. CDR3 in amino acids: CASSLESGSYNEQFF. The CDR3 DNA reads as TGCGCCAGCAGCTTGGAGAGCGGGAGCTACAATGAGCAGTTCTTC.

V and J are TRBV5-4 and TRBJ2-2, with 7 bases that match TRBD2. Germline assignment: CDR1 SGHNT and CDR2 YYREEE (reference sequence). CDR3 length equals 15 residues. V trimming: 5 bases; J trimming: 6 bases; junction bases outside the gene matches: 10. CDR3 coding DNA: TGTGCCAGCAGGAGGGACTATCAGGAGGCCGGGGAGCTGTTTTTT. Translated, it gives CASRRDYQEAGELFF.

In this sample, this clone turned up once. This chain connects TRBV24-1 to TRBJ1-2, with a possible D match to TRBD1 (5 bases). Deletions cut 2 bases from V and 2 bases from J, with 8 bases between. From germline, CDR1 is KGHDR and CDR2 SFDVKD. The length of the CDR3 is 14 residues. For the CDR3, the DNA is TGTGCCACCAGTGATTCGAACAGGAACTATGGCTACACCTTC. Its translation: CATSDSNRNYGYTF.

This clone appeared once. This chain links TRBV6-1 with TRBJ2-5, with 7 nucleotides matching TRBD1. CDR3 length: 14 residues. Trimming took 5 bases from V and 5 from J; bases not matched to a gene: 8. Germline V gene sequence: CDR1 MNHNS, CDR2 SASEGT. CDR3 region: CASSWVGQRETQYF. The CDR3 DNA follows: TGTGCCAGCAGTTGGGTGGGACAGCGGGAGACCCAGTACTTC.

The chain carries TRBV11-2 and TRBJ1-1; TRBD1 is a possible D gene (5 bases). The CDR3 covers 14 residues. V was clipped by 6 bases and J by 6 bases, with 17 bases between them. Germline loops: CDR1 SGHAT, CDR2 FQNNGV. The CDR3 nucleotides read TGTGCCAGCAGAAACACATTGGGGGGAGCTGAAGCTTTCTTT. Translation: CASRNTLGGAEAFF.

The rearrangement links TRBV5-1 to TRBJ2-3; D perhaps matches TRBD2 (6 bases). The V end was cut by 2 bases, the J end by 0 bases, with 7 bases between. The CDR3 runs 14 residues. Germline V gene data show CDR1 as SGHRS and CDR2 as YFSETQ. In DNA, the CDR3 is TGCGCCAGCAGCTTTAGCGGTAGCACAGATACGCAGTATTTT. It encodes CASSFSGSTDTQYF.

DNA for the CDR3: TGTGCCAGCAGCTTCACAGGGATGGTGGACACTGAAGCTTTCTTT. It encodes CASSFTGMVDTEAFF. V is TRBV5-5 and J is TRBJ1-1; TRBD1 is a possible D gene (6 bases). Trimming pared 2 bases from V and 3 bases from J, leaving 14 bases between. The CDR3 has 15 amino acids. Per the germline V gene, CDR1 is SGHKS and CDR2 is YYEKEE (reference sequence).

The gene calls are TRBV9 and TRBJ1-2; 10 bases are shared with TRBD1. Per germline, CDR1 SGDLS and CDR2 YYNGEE. J gave up 8 bases and V 7 bases, and 5 bases lay outside the gene matches. The CDR3 contains 12 residues. The chain's CDR3 is CASDDRGQGYTF. The DNA of the CDR3 is TGTGCCAGCGATGACAGGGGGCAGGGCTACACCTTC.

The chain couples TRBV5-4 to TRBJ1-2; the D gene is possibly TRBD1 (5 bases). Germline V gives CDR1 SGHNT, CDR2 YYREEE (reference sequence). Trimming took 1 base from V and 5 from J, leaving 15 bases between them. The CDR3 spans 15 residues. CDR3 loop: CASSLRQGATYGYTF. In nucleotides, the CDR3 is TGTGCCAGCAGCTTGCGGCAGGGCGCTACTTATGGCTACACCTTC.

The rearrangement uses TRBV7-3 and TRBJ2-2; D is undetermined. V was clipped by 5 bases and J by 3 bases, with 7 bases between them. The CDR3 consists of 13 residues. The germline CDR1 and CDR2 sequences are SGHTA and FQGTGA. The CDR3 DNA is TGTGCCAGCAGCCCTATCGACACCGGGGAGCTGTTTTTT. This encodes CASSPIDTGELFF. The whole variable domain, filled in from reference TRBV7-3 and TRBJ2-2, reads GAGVSQTPSNKVTEKGKYVELRCDPISGHTALYWYRQSLGQGPEFLIYFQGTGAADDSGLPNDRFFAVRPEGSVSTLKIQRTERGDSAVYLCASSPIDTGELFFGEGSRLTVL.

The sample holds a few counts of this clone. The genes are TRBV15 and TRBJ1-5, with D possibly being TRBD1 (5 bases). The germline V gene encodes CDR1 LNHNV and CDR2 YYDKDF (reference sequence). Trimming removed 5 bases from V and 4 bases from J, with 15 bases in between. The CDR3 length is 15 residues. CDR3 region: CATSAPGLGNQPQHF. CDR3 nucleotides: TGTGCCACCAGCGCCCCAGGGTTGGGTAATCAGCCCCAGCATTTT.

J is TRBJ2-3 and V is TRBV6-5; TRBD2 matches 10 bases. Germline CDR1 is MNHEY and CDR2 is SVGAGI. With V trimmed by 5 bases and J by 7 bases, 6 bases remained unmatched. The CDR3 runs 14 residues. The CDR3 here is CASSPGTSDHTQYF. CDR3 in DNA: TGTGCCAGCAGTCCCGGGACTAGCGATCATACGCAGTATTTT.